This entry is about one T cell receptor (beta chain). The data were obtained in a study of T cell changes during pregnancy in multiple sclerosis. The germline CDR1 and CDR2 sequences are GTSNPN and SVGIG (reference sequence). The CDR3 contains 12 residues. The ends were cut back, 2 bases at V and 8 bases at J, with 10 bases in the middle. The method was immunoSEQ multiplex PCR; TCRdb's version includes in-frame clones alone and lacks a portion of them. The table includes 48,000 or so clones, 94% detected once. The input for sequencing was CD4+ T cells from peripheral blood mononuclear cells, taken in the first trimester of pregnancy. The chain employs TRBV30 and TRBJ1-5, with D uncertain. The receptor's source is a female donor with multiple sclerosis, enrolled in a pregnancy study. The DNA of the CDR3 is TGTGCCTGGAGTCGATCGAGGGAGCCCCAGCATTTT. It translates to CAWSRSREPQHF.